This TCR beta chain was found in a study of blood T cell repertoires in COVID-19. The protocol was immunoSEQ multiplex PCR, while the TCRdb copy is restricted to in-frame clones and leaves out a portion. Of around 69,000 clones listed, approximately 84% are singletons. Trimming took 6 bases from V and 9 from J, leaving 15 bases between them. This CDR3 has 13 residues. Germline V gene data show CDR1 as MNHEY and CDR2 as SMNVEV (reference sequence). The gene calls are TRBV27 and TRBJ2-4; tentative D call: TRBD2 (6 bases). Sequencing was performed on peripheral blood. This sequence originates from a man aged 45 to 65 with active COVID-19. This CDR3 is CASRSAGKVIQYF. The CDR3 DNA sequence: TGTGCCAGCAGAAGCGCGGGGAAGGTCATTCAGTACTTC.